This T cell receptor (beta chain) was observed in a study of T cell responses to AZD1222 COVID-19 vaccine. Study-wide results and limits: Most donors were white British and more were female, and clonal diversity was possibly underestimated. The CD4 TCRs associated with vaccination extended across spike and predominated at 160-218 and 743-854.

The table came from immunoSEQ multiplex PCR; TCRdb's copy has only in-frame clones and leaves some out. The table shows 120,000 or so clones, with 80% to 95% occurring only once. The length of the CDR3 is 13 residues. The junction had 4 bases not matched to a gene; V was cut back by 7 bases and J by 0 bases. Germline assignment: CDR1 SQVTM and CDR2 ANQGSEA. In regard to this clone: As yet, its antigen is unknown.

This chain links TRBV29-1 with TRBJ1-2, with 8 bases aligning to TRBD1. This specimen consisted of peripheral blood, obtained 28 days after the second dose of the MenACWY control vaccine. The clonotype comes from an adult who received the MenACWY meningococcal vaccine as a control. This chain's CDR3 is CSAGQGANYGYTF. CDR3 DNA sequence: TGCAGCGCTGGACAGGGAGCTAACTATGGCTACACCTTC. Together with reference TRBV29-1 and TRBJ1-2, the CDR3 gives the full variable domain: SAVISQKPSRDICQRGTSLTIQCQVDSQVTMMFWYRQQPGQSLTLIATANQGSEATYESGFVIDKFPISRPNLTFSTLTVSNMSPEDSSIYLCSAGQGANYGYTFGSGTRLTVV.